Listed here are 6 T cell receptor beta chains from one sample, sequenced in a study of beta chain features in type 1 diabetes. General study points: Among patients with Type 1 diabetes, TCRB CDR3s were moderately but significantly shorter in every one of the four CD4+ subsets.

Their target antigens are unknown. Expressed TCRB transcripts were sequenced, since all the RNA that had been isolated was reverse transcribed. Produced via immunoSEQ multiplex PCR; TCRdb's table is partial and in-frame only. The sample records hundreds of thousands of clones, about 14% being singletons. What was sequenced was naive CD4+ T cells from blood. The source of these receptors is a man between 18 and 35 years old with type 1 diabetes.

The V gene is TRBV11-2, the J gene TRBJ2-3, with D tentatively TRBD2 (5 bases). Germline-derived CDR1 and CDR2 are SGHAT and FQNNGV. V was shortened by 8 bases and J by 2 bases, with 17 bases between the two germline ends. This CDR3 has 15 residues. The CDR3 bases are TGTGCCAGCGGTCCTGGAGGCTACTACACAGATACGCAGTATTTT. It translates to CASGPGGYYTDTQYF.

In its sample, this clone was seen a few times. The chain is built from TRBV7-2 and TRBJ2-1; no reliable D call. From germline, CDR1 is SGHTA and CDR2 FQGNSA. This CDR3 has 16 residues. Trimming removed 4 bases at V and 0 bases at J, with 13 bases between. CDR3 protein: CASSSRGTPSYNEQFF. The CDR3 nucleotides read TGTGCCAGCAGCTCCCGTGGCACCCCCTCCTACAATGAGCAGTTCTTC.

This clone has only a few counts. The V and J genes are TRBV6-5 and TRBJ2-7, with TRBD1 matching over 10 bases. The ends lost 5 bases at V and 0 bases at J; junction bases unmatched: 4. The CDR3 runs to 15 residues. Germline-derived CDR1 and CDR2 are MNHEY and SVGAGI. The CDR3 DNA reads as TGTGCCAGCAGTAAGACAGGGGGCCTCTCCTACGAGCAGTACTTC. This codes for CASSKTGGLSYEQYF.

The sample holds a few counts of this clone. The chain couples TRBV7-2 to TRBJ2-3; 8 bases line up with TRBD2. V shed 7 bases, J shed 7 bases, and the junction held 16 bases outside the gene matches. The CDR3 covers 16 residues. The V gene's germline CDR1 is SGHTA and CDR2 FQGNSA. CDR3 region: CASTLTSGGAPNTQYF. The CDR3 nucleotides read TGTGCCAGCACCCTTACCTCCGGGGGGGCTCCGAATACGCAGTATTTT.

For the CDR3, the DNA is TGTGCCAGCAGTGACAGTGTTGGGGAGACCCAGTACTTC. Amino acids: CASSDSVGETQYF. The chain has TRBV2 and TRBJ2-5; unclear D gene. The germline CDR1 and CDR2 sequences are SNHLY and FYNNEI. The CDR3 spans 13 residues. V lost 3 bases and J 5 bases, leaving 10 bases between the germline ends.

Concerning this clone: Additional DNA sequences in this sample encode the identical CDR3. V usage is TRBV9 and J usage is TRBJ2-1; a possible D gene is TRBD1 (6 bases). This CDR3 is built from 16 residues. Germline lookup yields CDR1 SGDLS and CDR2 YYNGEE. Between the trimmed V and J ends, which lost 3 bases and 5 bases, there was a span of 18 bases. The CDR3 sequence is CASSAQGGLAHNEQFF. DNA for the CDR3: TGTGCCAGCAGCGCCCAAGGGGGTCTAGCTCACAATGAGCAGTTCTTC.